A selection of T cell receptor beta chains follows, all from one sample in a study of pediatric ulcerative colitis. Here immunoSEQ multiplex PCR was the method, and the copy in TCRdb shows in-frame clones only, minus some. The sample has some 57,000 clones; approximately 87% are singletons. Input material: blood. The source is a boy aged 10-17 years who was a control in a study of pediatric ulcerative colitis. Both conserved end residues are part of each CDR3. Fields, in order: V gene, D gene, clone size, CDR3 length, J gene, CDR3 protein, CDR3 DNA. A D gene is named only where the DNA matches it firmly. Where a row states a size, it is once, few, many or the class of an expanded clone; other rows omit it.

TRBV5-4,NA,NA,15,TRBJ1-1,CASTNRVPSESEAFF,TGTGCCAGCACCAACAGGGTCCCGTCCGAATCTGAAGCTTTCTTT
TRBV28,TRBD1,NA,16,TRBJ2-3,CASSSTGDWPGNTQYF,TGTGCCAGCAGCAGTACAGGGGATTGGCCTGGAAATACGCAGTATTTT
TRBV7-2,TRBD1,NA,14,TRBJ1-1,CASSLGQGFTEAFF,TGTGCCAGCAGCTTAGGACAGGGTTTCACTGAAGCTTTCTTT
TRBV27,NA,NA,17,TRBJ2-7,CASSLVGHRVDLYEQYF,TGTGCCAGCAGTTTAGTGGGACATCGCGTGGACCTCTACGAGCAGTACTTC
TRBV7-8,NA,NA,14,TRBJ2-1,CASSLTGYYNEQFF,TGTGCCAGCAGCTTAACGGGGTACTACAATGAGCAGTTCTTC
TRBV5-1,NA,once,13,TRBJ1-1,CASSGLGTSEAFF,TGCGCCAGCAGCGGACTCGGGACTTCTGAAGCTTTCTTT
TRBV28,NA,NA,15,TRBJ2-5,CASSFPQGVQETQYF,TGTGCCAGCAGCTTCCCGCAGGGTGTTCAAGAGACCCAGTACTTC
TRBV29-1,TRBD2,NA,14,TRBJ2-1,CSVDTSGSKNEQFF,TGCAGCGTTGATACTAGCGGGAGTAAAAATGAGCAGTTCTTC
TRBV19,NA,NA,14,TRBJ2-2,CASRRGANTGELFF,TGTGCCAGTAGAAGAGGAGCGAACACCGGGGAGCTGTTTTTT
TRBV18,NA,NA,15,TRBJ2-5,CASSPPVTLQETQYF,TGTGCCAGCTCACCACCGGTTACCCTCCAAGAGACCCAGTACTTC
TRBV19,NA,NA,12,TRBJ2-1,CASSPGAGEQFF,TGTGCCAGTAGTCCGGGGGCCGGTGAGCAGTTCTTC
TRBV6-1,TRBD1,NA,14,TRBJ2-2,CASSGDRHTGELFF,TGTGCCAGCAGCGGGGACAGACACACCGGGGAGCTGTTTTTT
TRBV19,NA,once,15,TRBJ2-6,CASIEGTAGANVLTF,TGTGCCAGTATTGAGGGAACCGCTGGGGCCAACGTCCTGACTTTC
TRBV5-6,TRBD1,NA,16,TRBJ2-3,CASTHRQGASTDTQYF,TGTGCCAGCACCCACAGACAGGGGGCTAGCACAGATACGCAGTATTTT
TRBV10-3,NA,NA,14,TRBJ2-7,CAISEGLLSYEQYF,TGTGCCATCAGTGAAGGACTCCTTTCCTACGAGCAGTACTTC
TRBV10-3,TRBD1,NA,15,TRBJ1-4,CAISESQGGREKLFF,TGTGCCATCAGTGAGTCACAGGGGGGACGAGAAAAACTGTTTTTT
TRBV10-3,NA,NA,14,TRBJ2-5,CAISAGGNQETQYF,TGTGCCATCAGCGCTGGGGGGAACCAAGAGACCCAGTACTTC
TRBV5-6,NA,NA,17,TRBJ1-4,CASSLPPLQGPNEKLFF,TGTGCCAGCAGCTTGCCCCCTTTACAGGGTCCTAATGAAAAACTGTTTTTT